The 8 T cell receptor beta chains listed next were all sequenced from one sample in a study of blood T cell repertoires in COVID-19. The table came from immunoSEQ multiplex PCR; TCRdb's copy has only in-frame clones and leaves some out. The sample holds a few hundred thousand clones, about nine tenths seen once. Material: PBMCs or T cells enriched from blood (not recorded which). Every receptor here comes from a woman aged 55-69 years who had recovered from COVID-19.

The V and J genes are TRBV7-8 and TRBJ2-1, with D tentatively TRBD2 (6 bases). The germline gives CDR1 SGHVS, CDR2 FQNEAQ. The CDR3 consists of 15 residues. Trimming took off 1 base at V and 5 bases at J, with 12 bases between the two ends. CDR3 DNA sequence: TGTGCCAGCAGCTTAGGGGTTAGCGGCCACAATGAGCAGTTCTTC. Its translation: CASSLGVSGHNEQFF.

The genes are TRBV15 and TRBJ1-3, with unresolved D. CDR3 length: 13 residues. Trimming left V 0 bases short and J 14 bases short, with 14 bases between. CDR1 and CDR2 (germline): LNHNV, YYDKDF (reference sequence). DNA for the CDR3: TGTGCCACCAGCAGAGATGTCAAGGATGGAGTATATTTT. Translating it yields CATSRDVKDGVYF. The entire variable domain, with the rest obtained from reference TRBV15 and TRBJ1-3, is as follows: DAMVIQNPRYQVTQFGKPVTLSCSQTLNHNVMYWYQQKSSQAPKLLFHYYDKDFNNEADTPDNFQSRRPNTSFCFLDIRSPGLGDTAMYLCATSRDVKDGVYFGEGSWLTVV.

The chain carries TRBV9 and TRBJ2-7, with D perhaps TRBD2 (6 bases). Germline CDR1 reads SGDLS; CDR2 reads YYNGEE. The CDR3 runs 15 residues. The V gene lost 0 bases and the J gene lost 3 bases, with 13 bases spanning the gap. Written as DNA, the CDR3 is TGTGCCAGCAGCGTAGCTTTGCGGGACGACTACGAGCAGTACTTC. Its protein is CASSVALRDDYEQYF.

The chain uses TRBV12-3 or TRBV12-4 and TRBJ2-7; D is unresolved. The CDR3 runs 11 residues. With 6 bases removed from V and 4 bases from J, the gap between germline ends came to 7 bases. The CDR3 here is CASSPRYEQYF. CDR3 bases: TGTGCCAGCAGCCCGAGATACGAGCAGTACTTC.

About this clone itself: Additional DNA sequences in this sample encode the identical CDR3. CDR3: CASSLTGGYGYTF. The CDR3 bases are TGTGCCAGCAGTTTAACAGGGGGCTATGGCTACACCTTC. V usage is TRBV27 and J usage is TRBJ1-2; TRBD1 aligns across 8 bases. V trimming: 2 bases; J trimming: 4 bases; junction bases outside the gene matches: 0. The CDR3 has 13 residues. In germline, CDR1 is MNHEY, CDR2 SMNVEV (reference sequence).

The J gene is TRBJ1-1, the V gene TRBV6-1, with TRBD1 matching over 7 bases. The germline gives CDR1 MNHNS, CDR2 SASEGT. V dropped 3 bases and J dropped 1; count of bases not matched to a gene: 8. This CDR3 contains 16 residues. Here the CDR3 DNA reads TGTGCCAGCAGTGAGTCCCCGGGACAGAAGAACACTGAAGCTTTCTTT. This gives the protein CASSESPGQKNTEAFF.

There are a few counts of this clone. The genes are TRBV10-1 and TRBJ2-1; 12 bases align to TRBD2. The V segment lost 3 bases and the J segment 7 bases; nucleotides outside the gene matches: 7. The CDR3 is made up of 16 amino acids. Germline assignment: CDR1 WNHNN and CDR2 SYGVQD (reference sequence). In nucleotides, the CDR3 is TGCGCCAGCAGTGATAGGACTAGCGGGATAGTAAATGAGCAGTTCTTC. Encoded protein: CASSDRTSGIVNEQFF.

This clone has only a few counts. The rearrangement uses TRBV5-1 and TRBJ1-1; D is undetermined. This CDR3 spans 14 amino acids. V was trimmed by 0 bases and J by 1 base, leaving 7 bases between them. The germline gives CDR1 SGHRS, CDR2 YFSETQ. The CDR3 sequence is CASSLGAPNTEAFF. In nucleotides, the CDR3 is TGCGCCAGCAGCTTGGGGGCCCCGAACACTGAAGCTTTCTTT.